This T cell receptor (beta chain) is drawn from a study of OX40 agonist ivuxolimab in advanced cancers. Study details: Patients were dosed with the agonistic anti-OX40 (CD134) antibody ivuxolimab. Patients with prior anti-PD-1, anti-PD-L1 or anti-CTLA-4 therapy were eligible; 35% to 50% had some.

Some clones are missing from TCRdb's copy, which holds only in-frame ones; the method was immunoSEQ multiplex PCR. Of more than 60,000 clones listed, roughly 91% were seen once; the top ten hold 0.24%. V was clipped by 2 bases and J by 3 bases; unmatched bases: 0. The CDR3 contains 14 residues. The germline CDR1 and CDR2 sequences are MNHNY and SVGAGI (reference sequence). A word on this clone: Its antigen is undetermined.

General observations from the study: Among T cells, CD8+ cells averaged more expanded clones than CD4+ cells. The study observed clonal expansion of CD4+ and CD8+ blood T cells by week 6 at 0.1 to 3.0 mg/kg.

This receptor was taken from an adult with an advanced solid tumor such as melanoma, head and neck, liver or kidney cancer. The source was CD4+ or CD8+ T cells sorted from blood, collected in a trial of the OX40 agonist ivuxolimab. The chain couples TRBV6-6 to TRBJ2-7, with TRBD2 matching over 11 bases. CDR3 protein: CASSYGTSGYEQYF. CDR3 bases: TGTGCCAGCAGTTACGGGACTAGCGGCTACGAGCAGTACTTC.